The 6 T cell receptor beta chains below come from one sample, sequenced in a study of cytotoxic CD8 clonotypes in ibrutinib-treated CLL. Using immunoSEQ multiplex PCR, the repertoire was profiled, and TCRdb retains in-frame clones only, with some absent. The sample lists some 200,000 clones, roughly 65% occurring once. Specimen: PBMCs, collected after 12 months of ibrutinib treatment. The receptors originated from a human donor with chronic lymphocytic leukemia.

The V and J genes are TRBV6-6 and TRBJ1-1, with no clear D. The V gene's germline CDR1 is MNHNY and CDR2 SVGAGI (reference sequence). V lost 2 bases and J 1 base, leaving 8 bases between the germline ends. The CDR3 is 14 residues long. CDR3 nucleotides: TGTGCCAGCAGTTACGGGCGAGAGAACACTGAAGCTTTCTTT. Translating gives CASSYGRENTEAFF.

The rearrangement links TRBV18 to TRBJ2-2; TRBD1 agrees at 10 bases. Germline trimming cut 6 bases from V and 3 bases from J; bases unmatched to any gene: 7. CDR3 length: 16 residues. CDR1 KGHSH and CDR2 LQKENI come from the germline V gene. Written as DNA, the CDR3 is TGTGCCAGCTCCCGAACCGGGACAGGGGACACCGGGGAGCTGTTTTTT. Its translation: CASSRTGTGDTGELFF.

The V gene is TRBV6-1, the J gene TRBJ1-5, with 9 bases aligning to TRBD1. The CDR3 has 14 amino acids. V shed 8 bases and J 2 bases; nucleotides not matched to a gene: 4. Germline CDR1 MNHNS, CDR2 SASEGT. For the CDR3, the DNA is TGTGCCAGCCTCCGGGACAGGGGCAATCAGCCCCAGCATTTT. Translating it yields CASLRDRGNQPQHF.

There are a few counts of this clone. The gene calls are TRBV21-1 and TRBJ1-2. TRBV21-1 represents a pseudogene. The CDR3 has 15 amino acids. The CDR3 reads CASSKGIRRNYGYTF. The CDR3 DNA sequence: TGTGCCAGCAGCAAAGGGATTAGAAGAAACTATGGCTACACCTTC.

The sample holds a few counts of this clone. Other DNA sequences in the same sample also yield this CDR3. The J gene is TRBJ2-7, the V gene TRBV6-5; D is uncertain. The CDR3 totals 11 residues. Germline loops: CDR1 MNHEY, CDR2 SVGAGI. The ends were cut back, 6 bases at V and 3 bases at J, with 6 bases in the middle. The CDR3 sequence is CASRYLYEQYF. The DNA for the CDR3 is TGTGCCAGCAGGTACCTCTACGAGCAGTACTTC.

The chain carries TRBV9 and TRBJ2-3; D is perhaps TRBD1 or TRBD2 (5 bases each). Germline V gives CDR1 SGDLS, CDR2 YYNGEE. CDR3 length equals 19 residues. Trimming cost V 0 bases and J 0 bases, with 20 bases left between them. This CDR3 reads CASSVGGGLALTSTDTQYF. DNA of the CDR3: TGTGCCAGCAGCGTAGGGGGCGGGCTAGCCCTCACCAGCACAGATACGCAGTATTTT.